These T cell receptor beta chains were read from a single sample in a study of T cells after somatic rescue of genetic block. Produced via immunoSEQ multiplex PCR; TCRdb's table is partial and in-frame only. The sample shows 110,000 or so clones, around nine tenths of them seen only once. Sequencing was performed on peripheral blood mononuclear cells (PBMCs). These receptors came from a woman between 18 and 29 years old. Each CDR3 is given with its conserved first and last residue. A D gene is named only where the DNA matches it firmly. A clone size is listed for some rows: how often the clone was seen (once, few, many), or a class if it is expanded.

v_gene: TRBV5-6
abundance: -
j_gene: TRBJ1-4
d_gene: -
CDR3aa: CASSLASGEKLFF
CDR3nt: TGTGCCAGCAGCTTGGCGAGCGGCGAAAAACTGTTTTTT

v_gene: TRBV5-4
abundance: -
j_gene: TRBJ2-3
d_gene: -
CDR3aa: CASSLMGPTDTQYF
CDR3nt: TGTGCCAGCAGCTTGATGGGACCCACAGATACGCAGTATTTT

v_gene: TRBV28
abundance: -
j_gene: TRBJ1-2
d_gene: -
CDR3aa: CASSLSSGSGYTF
CDR3nt: TGTGCCAGCAGTTTATCATCGGGGAGTGGCTACACCTTC

v_gene: TRBV6-1
abundance: -
j_gene: TRBJ1-1
d_gene: -
CDR3aa: CASSEAKTGSRAEAFF
CDR3nt: TGTGCCAGCAGTGAAGCGAAGACAGGTTCCAGGGCTGAAGCTTTCTTT

v_gene: TRBV4-1
abundance: -
j_gene: TRBJ1-6
d_gene: TRBD1
CDR3aa: CASSQEKGQGEQNSPLHF
CDR3nt: TGCGCCAGCAGCCAAGAAAAGGGACAGGGGGAACAGAATTCACCCCTCCACTTT

v_gene: TRBV5-1
abundance: -
j_gene: TRBJ1-3
d_gene: -
CDR3aa: CASSAEGNTIYF
CDR3nt: TGCGCCAGCAGCGCGGAGGGAAACACCATATATTTT

v_gene: TRBV28
abundance: -
j_gene: TRBJ2-1
d_gene: -
CDR3aa: CASRVSSGPPQFF
CDR3nt: TGTGCCAGCAGGGTCTCCTCGGGGCCCCCTCAGTTCTTC

v_gene: TRBV5-1
abundance: -
j_gene: TRBJ2-5
d_gene: TRBD2
CDR3aa: CASSLALAGETQYF
CDR3nt: TGCGCCAGCAGCTTGGCCTTAGCGGGAGAGACCCAGTACTTC

v_gene: TRBV2
abundance: -
j_gene: TRBJ1-5
d_gene: -
CDR3aa: CASSDKGNQPQHF
CDR3nt: TGTGCCAGCAGTGATAAGGGGAATCAGCCCCAGCATTTT

v_gene: TRBV19
abundance: -
j_gene: TRBJ1-6
d_gene: -
CDR3aa: CASQGNRYNSPLHF
CDR3nt: TGTGCCAGCCAGGGAAACCGATACAACTCACCCCTCCACTTT

v_gene: TRBV30
abundance: -
j_gene: TRBJ1-1
d_gene: TRBD1
CDR3aa: CAWSAGQGTAFF
CDR3nt: TGTGCCTGGAGTGCGGGACAGGGAACGGCTTTCTTT

v_gene: TRBV2
abundance: -
j_gene: TRBJ2-5
d_gene: TRBD2
CDR3aa: CASKVAGFGGETQYF
CDR3nt: TGTGCCAGCAAGGTAGCGGGGTTCGGGGGGGAGACCCAGTACTTC

v_gene: TRBV15
abundance: -
j_gene: TRBJ1-1
d_gene: -
CDR3aa: CATSRAPVGEAFF
CDR3nt: TGTGCCACCAGCAGAGCCCCCGTAGGGGAAGCTTTCTTT

v_gene: TRBV15
abundance: -
j_gene: TRBJ2-2
d_gene: -
CDR3aa: CATSRGGTHTGELFF
CDR3nt: TGTGCCACCAGCAGAGGCGGGACCCACACCGGGGAGCTGTTTTTT

v_gene: TRBV4-3
abundance: -
j_gene: TRBJ2-2
d_gene: -
CDR3aa: CASSQETGYTGELFF
CDR3nt: TGCGCCAGCAGCCAAGAAACGGGGTACACCGGGGAGCTGTTTTTT

v_gene: TRBV9
abundance: -
j_gene: TRBJ2-5
d_gene: TRBD2
CDR3aa: CASSVGALAGGETQYF
CDR3nt: TGTGCCAGCAGCGTAGGGGCACTAGCGGGGGGAGAGACCCAGTACTTC

v_gene: TRBV4-3
abundance: -
j_gene: TRBJ1-4
d_gene: -
CDR3aa: CASSQVNRGGEKLFF
CDR3nt: TGCGCCAGCAGCCAAGTAAATAGGGGTGGGGAAAAACTGTTTTTT

v_gene: TRBV5-1
abundance: -
j_gene: TRBJ2-5
d_gene: -
CDR3aa: CASSSQETQYF
CDR3nt: TGCGCCAGCAGCTCGCAAGAGACCCAGTACTTC

v_gene: TRBV7-3
abundance: -
j_gene: TRBJ2-2
d_gene: -
CDR3aa: CASSLRGGDTGELFF
CDR3nt: TGTGCCAGCAGCTTACGTGGCGGGGACACCGGGGAGCTGTTTTTT

v_gene: TRBV18
abundance: -
j_gene: TRBJ1-4
d_gene: -
CDR3aa: CASSPQEQGSTNEKLFF
CDR3nt: TGTGCCAGCTCACCTCAGGAACAGGGCTCAACTAATGAAAAACTGTTTTTT

v_gene: TRBV6-1
abundance: -
j_gene: TRBJ1-4
d_gene: -
CDR3aa: CASIGRGTNEKLFF
CDR3nt: TGTGCCAGCATTGGGCGGGGAACTAATGAAAAACTGTTTTTT

v_gene: TRBV14
abundance: -
j_gene: TRBJ2-7
d_gene: -
CDR3aa: CASSQSGVLTYEQYF
CDR3nt: TGTGCCAGCAGCCAGTCGGGGGTGTTAACCTACGAGCAGTACTTC

v_gene: TRBV7-9
abundance: -
j_gene: TRBJ2-1
d_gene: TRBD2
CDR3aa: CASSPPLAGRDNEQFF
CDR3nt: TGTGCCAGCAGCCCCCCTCTAGCGGGGCGGGACAATGAGCAGTTCTTC

v_gene: TRBV7-9
abundance: -
j_gene: TRBJ2-1
d_gene: -
CDR3aa: CASSLLVDEQFF
CDR3nt: TGTGCCAGCAGCTTACTAGTAGATGAGCAGTTCTTC

v_gene: TRBV7-3
abundance: -
j_gene: TRBJ1-3
d_gene: -
CDR3aa: CARILNEPAFTGNTIYF
CDR3nt: TGTGCCAGGATTCTTAACGAGCCCGCGTTCACTGGAAACACCATATATTTT

v_gene: TRBV13
abundance: once
j_gene: TRBJ2-5
d_gene: TRBD2
CDR3aa: CASSSLFPWTSGGASETQYF
CDR3nt: TGTGCCAGCAGCTCCCTTTTCCCCTGGACTAGCGGGGGGGCCAGTGAGACCCAGTACTTC

v_gene: TRBV1
abundance: -
j_gene: TRBJ2-3
d_gene: -
CDR3aa: CTSTPGTSGGHTDTQYF
CDR3nt: TGCACCAGCACACCCGGGACTAGCGGGGGGCACACAGATACGCAGTATTTT

v_gene: TRBV7-3
abundance: -
j_gene: TRBJ2-6
d_gene: TRBD1
CDR3aa: CAVLTGVGANVLTF
CDR3nt: TGTGCCGTACTTACAGGGGTGGGGGCCAACGTCCTGACTTTC

v_gene: TRBV5-1
abundance: -
j_gene: TRBJ1-4
d_gene: TRBD1
CDR3aa: CASSLRQGMREKLFF
CDR3nt: TGCGCCAGCAGCTTACGACAGGGGATGAGGGAAAAACTGTTTTTT

v_gene: TRBV6-5
abundance: -
j_gene: TRBJ1-2
d_gene: TRBD1
CDR3aa: CASATSGTGLSYF
CDR3nt: TGTGCCAGCGCCACCTCCGGGACAGGGCTATCGTACTTC

v_gene: TRBV7-2
abundance: -
j_gene: TRBJ2-3
d_gene: TRBD2
CDR3aa: CASSPGLDTDTQYF
CDR3nt: TGTGCCAGCAGCCCGGGACTAGACACAGATACGCAGTATTTT

v_gene: TRBV5-4
abundance: -
j_gene: TRBJ2-5
d_gene: -
CDR3aa: CASSLGGGTQYF
CDR3nt: TGTGCCAGCAGCTTGGGGGGAGGGACCCAGTACTTC

v_gene: TRBV29-1
abundance: -
j_gene: TRBJ1-1
d_gene: TRBD1
CDR3aa: CSVAGQVNTEAFF
CDR3nt: TGCAGCGTGGCCGGACAGGTAAACACTGAAGCTTTCTTT

v_gene: TRBV5-4
abundance: once
j_gene: TRBJ2-3
d_gene: -
CDR3aa: CASSPGPRTDTQYF
CDR3nt: TGTGCCAGCAGCCCGGGGCCCCGTACAGATACGCAGTATTTT

v_gene: TRBV27
abundance: -
j_gene: TRBJ2-3
d_gene: TRBD2
CDR3aa: CASSFLSGGRGTDTQYF
CDR3nt: TGTGCCAGCAGTTTCCTAAGCGGGGGCCGGGGCACAGATACGCAGTATTTT

v_gene: TRBV2
abundance: -
j_gene: TRBJ1-5
d_gene: -
CDR3aa: CASHGESNQPQHF
CDR3nt: TGTGCCAGCCATGGGGAGAGCAATCAGCCCCAGCATTTT

v_gene: TRBV30
abundance: -
j_gene: TRBJ1-2
d_gene: TRBD1
CDR3aa: CAWMALGDRDYGYTF
CDR3nt: TGTGCCTGGATGGCCTTGGGGGACAGGGACTATGGCTACACCTTC